This TCR beta chain derives from a study of shared clonotypes between healthy human individuals. CD45RO-negative, CCR7-positively selected cells formed the naive CD8 fraction, excluding terminally differentiated effector memory CD45RA+ cells. V lost 2 bases and J lost 4, with 9 bases in between. Germline V gene sequence: CDR1 SNHLY, CDR2 FYNNEI. The CDR3 consists of 14 residues. A remark on this clone: The antigen is not known.

Deep was the level at which the assay was run. Repertoires were generated with immunoSEQ multiplex PCR, while TCRdb's copy carries only in-frame clones and drops some. The table shows hundreds of thousands of clones, with around 96% occurring only once. General study points: In several donors, about 5% of naive CD4 clonotypes appeared in common. Clonotype sharing among the donors was expected to vary with sequencing depth. Naive subsets generally exceeded memory subsets in estimated richness.

This sequence joins TRBV2 and TRBJ1-5; D is ambiguous. Sequenced material: naive CD8+ T cells sorted from blood. The sequence was collected from a woman aged 30 to 39 in good health. The CDR3 sequence: CASSERRSNQPQHF. As DNA, the CDR3 is TGTGCCAGCAGTGAACGACGTTCAAATCAGCCCCAGCATTTT. The whole variable domain, filled in from reference TRBV2 and TRBJ1-5, reads EPEVTQTPSHQVTQMGQEVILRCVPISNHLYFYWYRQILGQKVEFLVSFYNNEISEKSEIFDDQFSVERPDGSNFTLKIRSTKLEDSAMYFCASSERRSNQPQHFGDGTRLSIL.